One and the same sample provided the 7 T cell receptor beta chains below, sequenced in a study of OX40 agonist ivuxolimab in advanced cancers. The protocol was immunoSEQ multiplex PCR, while the TCRdb copy is restricted to in-frame clones and leaves out a portion. This table has fewer than 40,000 clones, around four fifths appearing once. Specimen: CD4+ or CD8+ T cells sorted from blood, collected in a trial of the OX40 agonist ivuxolimab. The receptors come from an adult with an advanced solid tumor such as melanoma, head and neck, liver or kidney cancer.

The V call is TRBV19, the J call TRBJ1-6; 8 nucleotides match TRBD1. Trimming took 4 bases from V and 7 from J; bases not matched to a gene: 3. This CDR3 is 14 amino acids long. Germline V gives CDR1 LNHDA, CDR2 SQIVND (reference sequence). The CDR3 DNA sequence: TGTGCCAGTAGTAGACAGGGGTTAAATTCACCCCTCCACTTT. It translates to CASSRQGLNSPLHF. Looking up the rest from reference TRBV19 and TRBJ1-6 gives the full variable domain: DGGITQSPKYLFRKEGQNVTLSCEQNLNHDAMYWYRQDPGQGLRLIYYSQIVNDFQKGDIAEGYSVSREKKESFPLTVTSAQKNPTAFYLCASSRQGLNSPLHFGNGTRLTVT.

The rearrangement links TRBV19 to TRBJ1-1; D perhaps matches TRBD1 (5 bases). This CDR3 has 14 amino acids. The V gene's germline CDR1 is LNHDA and CDR2 SQIVND (reference sequence). V lost 7 bases and J 3 bases, leaving 15 bases between the germline ends. The chain's CDR3 is CASKDRAGDTEAFF. The CDR3 coding sequence is TGTGCCAGTAAAGACAGAGCTGGGGACACTGAAGCTTTCTTT.

The rearrangement joins TRBV6-1 to TRBJ1-5; tentative D call: TRBD1 (5 bases). This CDR3 spans 15 amino acids. V was shortened by 7 bases and J by 3 bases, with 16 bases between the two germline ends. In germline, CDR1 is MNHNS, CDR2 SASEGT. As DNA, the CDR3 is TGTGCCAGCACCCTCGGGGCGGAGGACAATCAGCCCCAGCATTTT. It specifies CASTLGAEDNQPQHF.

V is TRBV30 and J is TRBJ2-7; D gene uncertain. Looked up from germline, CDR1 is GTSNPN and CDR2 is SVGIG (reference sequence). V lost 2 bases, J lost 3 bases, and 11 bases lay in between. The CDR3 is 13 amino acids. The CDR3 here is CAWSLGRYYEQYF. The DNA of the CDR3 is TGTGCCTGGAGTTTAGGCAGGTACTACGAGCAGTACTTC.

CDR3 DNA: TGTGCCAGCAGCTGGGGGGTGGGCGCGAACACCGGGGAGCTGTTTTTT. The encoded protein is CASSWGVGANTGELFF. V usage is TRBV5-4 and J usage is TRBJ2-2, with D maybe TRBD2 (6 bases). The CDR3 runs to 16 residues. V was cut by 3 bases and J by 0 bases, with 12 bases left in between. The germline V gene has CDR1 SGHNT and CDR2 YYREEE (reference sequence). Variable domain in full (rest from reference TRBV5-4 and TRBJ2-2): ETGVTQSPTHLIKTRGQQVTLRCSSQSGHNTVSWYQQALGQGPQFIFQYYREEENGRGNFPPRFSGLQFPNYSSELNVNALELDDSALYLCASSWGVGANTGELFFGEGSRLTVL.

The genes are TRBV5-1 and TRBJ1-4; D is ambiguous. V lost 0 bases and J lost 0, with 3 bases in between. The CDR3 covers 14 residues. The germline V gene encodes CDR1 SGHRS and CDR2 YFSETQ. The CDR3 region has the DNA TGCGCCAGCAGCTTGGCTTCAACTAATGAAAAACTGTTTTTT. Translated, it gives CASSLASTNEKLFF.

This chain links TRBV6-6 with TRBJ2-7; 7 bases agree with TRBD1. Germline V gene data show CDR1 as MNHNY and CDR2 as SVGAGI (reference sequence). After removal of 6 bases from V and 3 bases from J, the junction contained 11 bases not matched to a gene. This CDR3 comprises 15 residues. The CDR3 coding sequence is TGTGCCAGCAGAGTTACATCGGGACAGCTCTACGAGCAGTACTTC. It yields the protein CASRVTSGQLYEQYF.